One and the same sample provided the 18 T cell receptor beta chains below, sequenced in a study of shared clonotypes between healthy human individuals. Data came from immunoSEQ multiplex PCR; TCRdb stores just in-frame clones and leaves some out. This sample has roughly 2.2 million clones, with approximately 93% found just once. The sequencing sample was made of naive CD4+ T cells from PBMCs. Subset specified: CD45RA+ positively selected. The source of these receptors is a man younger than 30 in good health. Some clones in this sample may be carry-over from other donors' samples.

CDR3 sequence reads: CASSIPDKDTQYF. DNA for the CDR3: TGTGCCAGCAGTATCCCGGATAAAGATACGCAGTATTTT. The chain carries TRBV28 and TRBJ2-3; D is unresolved. The V end was cut by 5 bases, the J end by 5 bases, with 11 bases between. This CDR3 region has 13 residues. Per the germline V gene, CDR1 is MDHEN and CDR2 is SYDVKM.

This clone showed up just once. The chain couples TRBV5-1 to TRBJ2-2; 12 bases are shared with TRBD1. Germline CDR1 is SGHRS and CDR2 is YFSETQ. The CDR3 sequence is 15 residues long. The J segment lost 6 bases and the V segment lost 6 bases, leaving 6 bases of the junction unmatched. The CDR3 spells CASTQGQGAAGELFF. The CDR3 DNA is TGCGCCAGCACCCAGGGACAGGGGGCCGCCGGGGAGCTGTTTTTT.

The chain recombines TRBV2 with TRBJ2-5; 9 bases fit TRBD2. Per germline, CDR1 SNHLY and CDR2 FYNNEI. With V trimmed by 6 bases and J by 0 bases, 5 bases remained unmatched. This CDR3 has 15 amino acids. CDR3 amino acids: CASRRLAVNQETQYF. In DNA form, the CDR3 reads TGTGCCAGCAGACGACTAGCGGTTAACCAAGAGACCCAGTACTTC.

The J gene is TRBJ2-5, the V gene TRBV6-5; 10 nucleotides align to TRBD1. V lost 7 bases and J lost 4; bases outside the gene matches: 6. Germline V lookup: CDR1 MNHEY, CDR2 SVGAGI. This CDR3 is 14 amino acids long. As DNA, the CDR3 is TGTGCCAGCACTCGACAGGGGGCCGGAGAGACCCAGTACTTC. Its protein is CASTRQGAGETQYF.

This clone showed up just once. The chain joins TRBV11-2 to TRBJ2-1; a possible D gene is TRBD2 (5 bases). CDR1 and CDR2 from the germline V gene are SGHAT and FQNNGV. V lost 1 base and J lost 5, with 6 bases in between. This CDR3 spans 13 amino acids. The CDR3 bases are TGTGCCAGCAGCTTAGGGGAGAACAATGAGCAGTTCTTC. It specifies CASSLGENNEQFF.

The CDR3 region is CASSLGGTGVPGELFF. The CDR3 DNA is TGCGCCAGCAGCCTGGGCGGGACAGGGGTCCCCGGGGAGCTGTTTTTT. The rearrangement links TRBV5-1 to TRBJ2-2; 10 bases line up with TRBD1. Germline values: CDR1 SGHRS, CDR2 YFSETQ. V lost 4 bases and J lost 6; bases outside the gene matches: 9. The CDR3 is 16 amino acids.

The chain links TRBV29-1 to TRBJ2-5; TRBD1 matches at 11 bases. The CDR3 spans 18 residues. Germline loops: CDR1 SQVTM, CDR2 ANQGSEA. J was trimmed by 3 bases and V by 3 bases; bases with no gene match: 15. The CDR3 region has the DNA TGCAGCGTTGATAGTGGGGACAGGGGGAAAGGGGCGGAAGAGACCCAGTACTTC. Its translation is CSVDSGDRGKGAEETQYF.

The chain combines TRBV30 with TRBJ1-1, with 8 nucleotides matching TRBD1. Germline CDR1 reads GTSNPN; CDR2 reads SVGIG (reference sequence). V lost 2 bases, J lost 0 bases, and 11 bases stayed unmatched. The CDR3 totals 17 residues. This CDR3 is CAWSFRGQGRMNTEAFF. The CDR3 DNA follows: TGTGCCTGGAGTTTCCGAGGACAGGGTAGGATGAACACTGAAGCTTTCTTT. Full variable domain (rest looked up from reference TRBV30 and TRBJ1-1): SQTIHQWPATLVQPVGSPLSLECTVEGTSNPNLYWYRQAAGRGLQLLFYSVGIGQISSEVPQNLSASRPQDRQFILSSKKLLLSDSGFYLCAWSFRGQGRMNTEAFFGQGTRLTVV.

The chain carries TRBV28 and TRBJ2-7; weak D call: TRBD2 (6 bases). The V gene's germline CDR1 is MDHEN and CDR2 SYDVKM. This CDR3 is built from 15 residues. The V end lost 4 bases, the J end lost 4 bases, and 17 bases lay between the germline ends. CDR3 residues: CASSSRRRGGYEQYF. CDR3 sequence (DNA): TGTGCCAGCAGTTCCCGAAGGCGGGGTGGTTACGAGCAGTACTTC.

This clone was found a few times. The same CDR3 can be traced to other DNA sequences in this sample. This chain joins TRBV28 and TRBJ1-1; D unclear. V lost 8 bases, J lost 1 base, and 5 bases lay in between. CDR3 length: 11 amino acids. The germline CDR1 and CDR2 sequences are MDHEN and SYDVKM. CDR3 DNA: TGTGCCAGCTCGAGGAACACTGAAGCTTTCTTT. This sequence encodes CASSRNTEAFF.

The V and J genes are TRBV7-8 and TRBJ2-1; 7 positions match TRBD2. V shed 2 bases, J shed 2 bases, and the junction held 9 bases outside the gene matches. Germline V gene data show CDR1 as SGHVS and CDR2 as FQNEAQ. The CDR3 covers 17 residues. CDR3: CASSLSRSSGTYNEQFF. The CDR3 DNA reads TGTGCCAGCAGCTTATCCCGTTCTAGCGGAACCTACAATGAGCAGTTCTTC. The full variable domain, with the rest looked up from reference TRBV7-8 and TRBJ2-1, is GAGVSQSPRYKVAKRGQDVALRCDPISGHVSLFWYQQALGQGPEFLTYFQNEAQLDKSGLPSDRFFAERPEGSVSTLKIQRTQQEDSAVYLCASSLSRSSGTYNEQFFGPGTRLTVL.

The CDR3 nucleotides are TGTGCCATCAGTGGGACAGAGCTTTCACCCCTCCACTTT. Its protein is CAISGTELSPLHF. This rearrangement joins TRBV10-3 to TRBJ1-6; weak D call: TRBD1 (6 bases). Per germline, CDR1 ENHRY and CDR2 SYGVKD. V shed 4 bases and J shed 9 bases, with 10 bases lying between them. The CDR3 sequence is 13 residues long.

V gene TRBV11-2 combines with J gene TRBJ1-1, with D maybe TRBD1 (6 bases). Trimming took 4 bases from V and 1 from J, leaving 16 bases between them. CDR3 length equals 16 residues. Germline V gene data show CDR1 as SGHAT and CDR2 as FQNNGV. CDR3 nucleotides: TGTGCCAGCAGCTCCCGTTGGGGCAGGGGGAACACTGAAGCTTTCTTT. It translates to CASSSRWGRGNTEAFF.

The CDR3 region has the DNA TGTGCCAGCAGTCGGGGGACCTCCTACAATGAGCAGTTCTTC. Translated, it gives CASSRGTSYNEQFF. The V call is TRBV5-6, the J call TRBJ2-1, with a weak D call TRBD2 (6 bases). CDR3 length: 14 amino acids. CDR1 is SGHDT, CDR2 YYEEEE, per germline. V lost 5 bases, J lost 0 bases, and 9 bases lay in between.

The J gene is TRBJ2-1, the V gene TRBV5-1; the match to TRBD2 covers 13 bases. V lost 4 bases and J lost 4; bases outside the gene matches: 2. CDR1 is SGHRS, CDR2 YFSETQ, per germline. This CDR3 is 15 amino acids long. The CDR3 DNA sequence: TGCGCCAGCAGCACTAGCGGGAGGGGTTACAATGAGCAGTTCTTC. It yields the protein CASSTSGRGYNEQFF.

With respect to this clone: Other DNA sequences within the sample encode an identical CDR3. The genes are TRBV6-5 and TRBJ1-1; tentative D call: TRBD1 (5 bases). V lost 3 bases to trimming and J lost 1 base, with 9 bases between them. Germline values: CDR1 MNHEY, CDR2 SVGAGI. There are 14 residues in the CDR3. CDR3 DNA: TGTGCCAGCAGTTATGGGGGGTCGAACACTGAAGCTTTCTTT. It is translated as CASSYGGSNTEAFF.

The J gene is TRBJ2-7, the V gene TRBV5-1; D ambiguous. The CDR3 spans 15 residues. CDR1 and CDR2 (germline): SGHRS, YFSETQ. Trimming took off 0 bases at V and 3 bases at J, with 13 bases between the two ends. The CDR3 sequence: CASSLASDTIYEQYF. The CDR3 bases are TGCGCCAGCAGCTTGGCGTCCGACACAATCTACGAGCAGTACTTC.

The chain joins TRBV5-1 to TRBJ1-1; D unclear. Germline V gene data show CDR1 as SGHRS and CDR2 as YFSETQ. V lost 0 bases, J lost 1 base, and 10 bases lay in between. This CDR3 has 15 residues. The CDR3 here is CASSLAVQANTEAFF. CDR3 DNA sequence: TGCGCCAGCAGCTTGGCGGTGCAGGCGAACACTGAAGCTTTCTTT.